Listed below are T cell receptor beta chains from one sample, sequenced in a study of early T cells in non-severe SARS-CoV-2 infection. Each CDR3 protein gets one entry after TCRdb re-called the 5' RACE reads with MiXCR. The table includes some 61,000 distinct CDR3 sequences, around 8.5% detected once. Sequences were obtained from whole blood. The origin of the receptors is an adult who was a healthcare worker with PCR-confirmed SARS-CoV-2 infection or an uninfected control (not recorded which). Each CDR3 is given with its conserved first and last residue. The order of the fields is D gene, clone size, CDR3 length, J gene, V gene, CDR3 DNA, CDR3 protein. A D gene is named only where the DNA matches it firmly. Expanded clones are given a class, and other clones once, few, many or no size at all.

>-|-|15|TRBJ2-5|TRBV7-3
TGTGCCAGCAGCTTAACAACCGTTACGGGAGAGACCCAGTACTTC
CASSLTTVTGETQYF
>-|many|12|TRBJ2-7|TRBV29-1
TGCAGCGTTGTGGGGGGTCGTCTCGAGCAGTACTTC
CSVVGGRLEQYF
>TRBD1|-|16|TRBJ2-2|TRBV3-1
TGTGCCAGCAGCCAAGCTGGACAGGGTGGGACCGGGGAGCTGTTTTTT
CASSQAGQGGTGELFF
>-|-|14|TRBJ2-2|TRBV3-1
TGTGCCAGCAGCTTCAGGGGAGGCACCGGGGAGCTGTTTTTT
CASSFRGGTGELFF
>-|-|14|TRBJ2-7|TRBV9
TGTGCCAGCAGCGCGACAGTGGCCGGCTACGAGCAGTACTTC
CASSATVAGYEQYF
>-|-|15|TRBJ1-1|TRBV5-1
TGCGCCAGCAGCTTGTTCGACAGTTTGAACACTGAAGCTTTCTTT
CASSLFDSLNTEAFF
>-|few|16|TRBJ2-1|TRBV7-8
TGTGCCAGCAATATCGGCGGGACCACTAGGTACAATGAGCAGTTCTTC
CASNIGGTTRYNEQFF
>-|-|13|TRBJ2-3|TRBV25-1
TGTGCCAGCAGATCGGGGATCACAGATACGCAGTATTTT
CASRSGITDTQYF
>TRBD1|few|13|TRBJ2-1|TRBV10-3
TGTGCCACCAACGACCGGGACAGGGGATCACAGTTCTTC
CATNDRDRGSQFF
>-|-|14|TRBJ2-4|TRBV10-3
TGTGCCATCAGTGAGTCGAAGGGTAGAAACATTCAGTACTTC
CAISESKGRNIQYF
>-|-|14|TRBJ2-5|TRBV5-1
TGCGCCAGCAGCTTGGAGGGCGACCAAGAGACCCAGTACTTC
CASSLEGDQETQYF
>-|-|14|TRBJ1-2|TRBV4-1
TGCGCCAGCAGCCAAGATTTACGGGACCGTGGCTACACCTTC
CASSQDLRDRGYTF
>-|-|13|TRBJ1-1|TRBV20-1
TGCAGTGCTAGAAAGGACATGAACACTGAAGCTTTCTTT
CSARKDMNTEAFF
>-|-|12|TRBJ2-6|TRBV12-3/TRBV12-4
TGTGCCAGCAGCACTGGGGCCAACGTCCTGACTTTC
CASSTGANVLTF
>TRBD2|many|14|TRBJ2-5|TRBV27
TGTGCCAGCGGGACAGCGGGGGGGCTGAAGACCCAGTACTTC
CASGTAGGLKTQYF
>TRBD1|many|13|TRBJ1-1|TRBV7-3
TGTGCCAGCAGCCCGCAGGGGGCGACTGAAGCTTTCTTT
CASSPQGATEAFF
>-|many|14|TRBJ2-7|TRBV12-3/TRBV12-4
TGTGCCAGCAGTTGGGGCGGGACAGTATACGAGCAGTACTTC
CASSWGGTVYEQYF